This T cell receptor beta chain was retrieved from a study of blood T cell repertoires in COVID-19 (dated by TCRdb to the early 2020s). Regarding the research as a whole: Samples covering the acute and convalescent phases of COVID-19 were provided by collaborators in the United States, Italy and Spain. Deeply sampled blood TCRbeta repertoires from subjects exposed to, actively infected with, or recovered from COVID-19 were included in the dataset. The repertoires were released in a freely available public database intended as a resource for research on the immune response to SARS-CoV-2. The material from the prospective study consisted of cDNA or gDNA derived from T cells, B-cell-depleted T cells, or PBMCs. Samples were obtained from the ongoing ImmuneRACE study (first 160 participants) and from 950 to 1,500 subjects provided by 6 global collaborators. Where HLA class I and class II types were available, the types were taken from metadata supplied by the sample provider, not from assay-based typing. A de-identified subject ID, COVID-19 status, age in years and sex were almost always included in the sample metadata. The research as a whole found: Clinical and demographic metadata were provided uncurated, with the amount varying by source and participant.

Trimming takes 3 bases from V and 0 bases from J, and the germline ends sit 12 bases apart. The CDR3 measures 16 amino acids from cysteine to phenylalanine. Of all the DNA, just the CDR3 is kept, 48 bases in frame from base 1. The CDR1 and CDR2 encoded by the germline V gene are KGHSH and LQKENI. TCRbeta CDR3 regions were amplified from genomic DNA using the immunoSEQ Assay, a bias-controlled multiplex PCR. Per the original workflow: Nucleated cell counts per sample were estimated from amplification of reference gene primers within the assay. To quantify the absolute abundance of each unique TCRbeta CDR3 rearrangement, sequence reads were collapsed and filtered. For each sample, productive Simpson clonality was calculated as the square root of Simpson's diversity index over productive rearrangements. Sourced from immuneACCESS, this table was stored by TCRdb with only in-frame sequences that have V and J called. A share of the clones is absent; for the studies checked, an unresolved V gene accounts for under half, and the remainder has no known explanation. The D gene and trimming were derived from the DNA, and the V and J assignments and clone size from that table. For this sample the table gives 250,000 to 400,000 clones, of which roughly 88% were detected only once. The ten biggest clones cover less than 3.5% of the sample.

Details on this clone: Its antigen remains unidentified. Base qualities are missing; no much larger clone stands one base away.

At one collaborating source in Seattle, patients were enrolled during active infection and were followed longitudinally through the course of disease. Whole blood was collected in K2EDTA tubes by collaborating institutions according to the institutions' own protocols. For TCRbeta analysis, collaborators shipped samples in one of three forms: frozen whole blood, isolated PBMCs, or DNA extracted from either of those sample types. The V and J genes are TRBV18 and TRBJ1-3, with the D segment identity uncertain. This clonotype was obtained from a woman aged 25 to 39 with COVID-19, enrolled during active disease. Material for sequencing was peripheral blood. Here is the DNA: TGTGCCAGCTCACCGGGGAGGGCCAGCTCTGGAAACACCATATATTTT. It encodes CASSPGRASSGNTIYF.